A single sample gave rise to the 3 T cell receptor beta chains below, sequenced in a study of blood T cell repertoires in COVID-19. The method was immunoSEQ multiplex PCR; TCRdb's version includes in-frame clones alone and lacks a portion of them. Counted here are about 480,000 clones, roughly 90% occurring once; the ten biggest clones make up less than 2%. Sequenced input: PBMCs or T cells enriched from blood (not recorded which). Receptors originate from a woman aged 40-49 years who had recovered from COVID-19.

This clone was observed a single time. J is TRBJ1-6 and V is TRBV6-1; possibly TRBD1 for D (6 bases). Deletions cut 4 bases from V and 7 bases from J, with 20 bases between. The germline V gene encodes CDR1 MNHNS and CDR2 SASEGT. The CDR3 consists of 17 residues. DNA of the CDR3: TGTGCCAGCAGTGGGGTAAGGGGCAGGGGAAGGAATTCACCCCTCCACTTT. Encoded protein: CASSGVRGRGRNSPLHF.

V is TRBV6-6 and J is TRBJ2-1, with 8 positions matching TRBD1. CDR1 is MNHNY, CDR2 SVGAGI, per germline (reference sequence). This CDR3 is built from 17 residues. Trimming at V came to 5 bases and at J to 2 bases, leaving 11 bases not matched to a gene. The CDR3 region has the DNA TGTGCCAGCAGTCAGATCGAGACAGGGGCAGCCTACAATGAGCAGTTCTTC. Translation: CASSQIETGAAYNEQFF.

This rearrangement joins TRBV19 to TRBJ2-1; 7 bases agree with TRBD2. CDR1 LNHDA and CDR2 SQIVND come from the germline V gene (reference sequence). The CDR3 has 14 residues. The V segment lost 5 bases and the J segment 9 bases; nucleotides outside the gene matches: 10. CDR3 region: CASSRGTGGREQFF. The CDR3 region has the DNA TGTGCCAGTAGTCGAGGGACGGGGGGACGTGAGCAGTTCTTC. The entire variable domain, with the rest obtained from reference TRBV19 and TRBJ2-1, is as follows: DGGITQSPKYLFRKEGQNVTLSCEQNLNHDAMYWYRQDPGQGLRLIYYSQIVNDFQKGDIAEGYSVSREKKESFPLTVTSAQKNPTAFYLCASSRGTGGREQFFGPGTRLTVL.